This TCR beta chain stems from a study of response to subunit inactivated influenza vaccine (dated by TCRdb to 2016 to 2018). Study-level background: The study used deep quantitative T cell receptor repertoire profiling to track responses to a trivalent subunit inactivated influenza vaccine. Study-wide conclusions, independent of this receptor: The authors proposed that each seasonal influenza vaccination may bring in only a limited number of new T cells.

The sample's time point label, decoded: more than 35 days after influenza vaccine administration. Turning to this clonotype: Its antigen is not yet known. No much larger clone is present one base from it, and per-base qualities are unavailable.

The library was built by means of RT-PCR. Sequencing instrument: Illumina HiSeq 2500. The public reads were reanalyzed by TCRdb: fastp trimming at Q25, MiXCR alignment, in-frame beta chains only. One record per CDR3 amino acid sequence lists the most common genes and DNA. Here the sample has 430,000 or so distinct CDR3 sequences; about a tenth occur a single time. The ten largest clones represent over 9.5% of the sample. The CDR3 starts with the cysteine, ends with the phenylalanine, and has 13 residues. Solely the CDR3 DNA is kept, with 39 bases framed from the first base. Sequences MNHEY (CDR1) and SMNVEV (CDR2) are obtained from the germline V gene (reference sequence). V sheds 3 bases and J sheds 6 bases, leaving 12 bases between their ends.

The sample consisted of PBMCs from blood, taken more than 35 days after vaccination. The receptor's source is a man between 50 and 59 years old who received an inactivated influenza vaccine. Donor details come from another sample of the same person, matched by shared clones. The chain uses TRBV27 and TRBJ2-7, with the D gene not confidently named. The CDR3: CASSFSVGREQYF. The nucleotide sequence is TGTGCCAGCAGTTTTTCCGTCGGACGCGAGCAGTACTTC.